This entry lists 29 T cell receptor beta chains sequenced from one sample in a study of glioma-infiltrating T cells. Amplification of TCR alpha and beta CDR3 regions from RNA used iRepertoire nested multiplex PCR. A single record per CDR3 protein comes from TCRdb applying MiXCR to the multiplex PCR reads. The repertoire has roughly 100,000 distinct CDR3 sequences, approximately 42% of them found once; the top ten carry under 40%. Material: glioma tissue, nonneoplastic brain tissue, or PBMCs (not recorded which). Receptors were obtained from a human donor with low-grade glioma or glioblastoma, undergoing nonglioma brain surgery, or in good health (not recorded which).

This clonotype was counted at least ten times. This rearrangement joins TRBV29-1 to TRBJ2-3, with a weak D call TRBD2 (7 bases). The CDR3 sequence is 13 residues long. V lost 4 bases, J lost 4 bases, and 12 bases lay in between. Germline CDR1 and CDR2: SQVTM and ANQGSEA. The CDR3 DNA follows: TGCAGCGTTGGGGGGGGCGCGGCAGATACGCAGTATTTT. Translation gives CSVGGGAADTQYF.

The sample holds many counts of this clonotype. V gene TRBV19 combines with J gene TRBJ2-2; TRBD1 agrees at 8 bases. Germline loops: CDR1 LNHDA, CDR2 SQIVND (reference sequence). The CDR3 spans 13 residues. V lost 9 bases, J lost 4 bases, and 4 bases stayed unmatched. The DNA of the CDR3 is TGTGCCAGCAGAACAGGGGGCACCGGGGAGCTGTTTTTT. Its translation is CASRTGGTGELFF.

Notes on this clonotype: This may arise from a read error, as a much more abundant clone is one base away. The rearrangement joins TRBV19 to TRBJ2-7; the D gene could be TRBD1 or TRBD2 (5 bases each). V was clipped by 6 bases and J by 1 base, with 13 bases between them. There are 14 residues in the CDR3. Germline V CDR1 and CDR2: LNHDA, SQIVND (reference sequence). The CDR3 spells CASRQGPNSYEQYF. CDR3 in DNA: TGTGCCAGTAGGCAGGGACCTAATTCCTACGAGCAGTACTTC.

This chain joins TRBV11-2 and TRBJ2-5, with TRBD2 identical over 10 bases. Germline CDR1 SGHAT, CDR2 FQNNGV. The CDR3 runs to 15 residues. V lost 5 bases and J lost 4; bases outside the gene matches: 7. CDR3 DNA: TGTGCCAGCAGCCTAGGGCTAGCGGGAGCAGAGACCCAGTACTTC. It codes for CASSLGLAGAETQYF.

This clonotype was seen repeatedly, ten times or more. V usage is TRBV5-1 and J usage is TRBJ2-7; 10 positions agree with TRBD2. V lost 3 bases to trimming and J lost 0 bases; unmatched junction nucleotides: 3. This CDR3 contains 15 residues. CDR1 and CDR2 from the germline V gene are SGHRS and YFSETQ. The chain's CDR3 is CASSYRTSGSYEQYF. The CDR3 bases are TGCGCCAGCAGCTATAGGACTAGCGGCTCCTACGAGCAGTACTTC. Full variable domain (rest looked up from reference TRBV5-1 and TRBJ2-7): KAGVTQTPRYLIKTRGQQVTLSCSPISGHRSVSWYQQTPGQGLQFLFEYFSETQRNKGNFPGRFSGRQFSNSRSEMNVSTLELGDSALYLCASSYRTSGSYEQYFGPGTRLTVT.

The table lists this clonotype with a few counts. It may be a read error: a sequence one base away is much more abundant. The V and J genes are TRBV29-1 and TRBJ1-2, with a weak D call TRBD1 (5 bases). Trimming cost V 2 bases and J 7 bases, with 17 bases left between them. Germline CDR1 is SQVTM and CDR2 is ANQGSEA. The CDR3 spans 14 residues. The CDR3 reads CSVESRQRAIGYTF. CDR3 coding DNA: TGCAGCGTTGAAAGTCGACAGAGGGCCATTGGCTACACCTTC.

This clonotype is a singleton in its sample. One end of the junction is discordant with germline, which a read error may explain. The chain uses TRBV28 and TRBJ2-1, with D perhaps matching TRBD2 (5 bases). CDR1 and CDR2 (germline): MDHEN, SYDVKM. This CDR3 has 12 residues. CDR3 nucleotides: TGCGCCAGCAGACACGGACTCGATGAGCAGTTCTTC. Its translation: CASRHGLDEQFF.

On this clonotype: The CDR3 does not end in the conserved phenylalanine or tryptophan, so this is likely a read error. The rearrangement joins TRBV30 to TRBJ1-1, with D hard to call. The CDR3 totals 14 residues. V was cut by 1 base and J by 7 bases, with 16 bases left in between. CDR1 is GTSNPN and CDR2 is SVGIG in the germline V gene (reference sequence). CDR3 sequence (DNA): TGTGCCTGGAGTGGGACTAGCAGGCCATTTGAAGCTTTCTCT. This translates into CAWSGTSRPFEAFS.

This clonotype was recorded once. The CDR3 loop is CASSIRTELNRTQHF. Here the CDR3 DNA reads TGTGCCAGTAGTATTCGGACAGAATTAAATCGGACCCAGCATTTT. This rearrangement joins TRBV19 to TRBJ1-5; D possibly corresponds to TRBD1 (6 bases). Trimming pared 3 bases from V and 11 bases from J, leaving 20 bases between. Germline V gene sequence: CDR1 LNHDA, CDR2 SQIVND (reference sequence). The CDR3 has 15 residues.

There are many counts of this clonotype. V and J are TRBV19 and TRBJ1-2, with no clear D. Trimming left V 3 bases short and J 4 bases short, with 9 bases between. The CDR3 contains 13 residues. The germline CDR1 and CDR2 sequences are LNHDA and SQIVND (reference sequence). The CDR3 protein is CASSIKGFYGYTF. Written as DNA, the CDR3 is TGTGCCAGTAGTATCAAAGGATTCTATGGCTACACCTTC.

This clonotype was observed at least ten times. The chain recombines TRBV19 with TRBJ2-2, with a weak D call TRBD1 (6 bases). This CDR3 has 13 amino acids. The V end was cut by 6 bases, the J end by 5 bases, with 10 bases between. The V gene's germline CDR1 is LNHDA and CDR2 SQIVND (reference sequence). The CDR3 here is CASRDQGTGELFF. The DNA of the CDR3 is TGTGCCAGTAGGGACCAGGGGACCGGGGAGCTGTTTTTT.

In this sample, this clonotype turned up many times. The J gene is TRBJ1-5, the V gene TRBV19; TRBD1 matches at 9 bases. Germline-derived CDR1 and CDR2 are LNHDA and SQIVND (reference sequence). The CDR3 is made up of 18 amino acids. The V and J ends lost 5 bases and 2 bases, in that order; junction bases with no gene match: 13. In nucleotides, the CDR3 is TGTGCCAGTAGTTATCCGACCGGGACAGGGTCTGGCAATCAGCCCCAGCATTTT. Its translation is CASSYPTGTGSGNQPQHF.

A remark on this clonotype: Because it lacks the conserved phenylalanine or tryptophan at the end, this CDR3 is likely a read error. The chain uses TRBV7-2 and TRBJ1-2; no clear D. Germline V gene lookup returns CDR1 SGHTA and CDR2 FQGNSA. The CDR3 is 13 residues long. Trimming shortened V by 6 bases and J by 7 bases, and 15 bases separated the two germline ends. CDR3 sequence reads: CASRLDGRSGYTL. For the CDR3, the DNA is TGTGCCAGCAGGCTGGACGGCAGGAGTGGCTACACCCTC.

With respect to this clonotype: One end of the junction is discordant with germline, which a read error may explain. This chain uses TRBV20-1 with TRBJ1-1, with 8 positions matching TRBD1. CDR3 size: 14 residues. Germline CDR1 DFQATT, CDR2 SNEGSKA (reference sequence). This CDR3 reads CSDRDGTGRIEAFF. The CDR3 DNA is TGCAGTGATAGAGATGGGACAGGAAGAATTGAAGCTTTCTTT.

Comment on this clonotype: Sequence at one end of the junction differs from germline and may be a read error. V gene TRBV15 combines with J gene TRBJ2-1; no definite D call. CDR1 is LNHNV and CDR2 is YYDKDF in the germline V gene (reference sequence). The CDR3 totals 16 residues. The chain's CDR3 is CATSRERTGSYNGQFF. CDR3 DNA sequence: TGTGCCACCAGCAGAGAGCGCACGGGCTCCTACAATGGGCAGTTCTTC. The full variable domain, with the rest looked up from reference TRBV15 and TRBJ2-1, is DAMVIQNPRYQVTQFGKPVTLSCSQTLNHNVMYWYQQKSSQAPKLLFHYYDKDFNNEADTPDNFQSRRPNTSFCFLDIRSPGLGDTAMYLCATSRERTGSYNGQFFGPGTRLTVL.

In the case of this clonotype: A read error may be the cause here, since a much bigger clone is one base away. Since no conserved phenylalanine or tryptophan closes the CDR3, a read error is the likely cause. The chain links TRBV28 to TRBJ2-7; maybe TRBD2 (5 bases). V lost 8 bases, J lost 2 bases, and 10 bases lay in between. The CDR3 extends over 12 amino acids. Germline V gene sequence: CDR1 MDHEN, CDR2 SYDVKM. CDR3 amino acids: CASVGGAYEQYS. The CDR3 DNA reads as TGTGCCAGCGTCGGAGGTGCCTACGAGCAGTACTCC.

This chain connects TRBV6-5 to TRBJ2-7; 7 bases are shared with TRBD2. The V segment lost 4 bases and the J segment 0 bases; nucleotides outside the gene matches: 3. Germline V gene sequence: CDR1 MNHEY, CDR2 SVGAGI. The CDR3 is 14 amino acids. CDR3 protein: CASSSAGLSYEQYF. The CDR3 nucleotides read TGTGCCAGCAGTTCAGCGGGACTCTCCTACGAGCAGTACTTC.

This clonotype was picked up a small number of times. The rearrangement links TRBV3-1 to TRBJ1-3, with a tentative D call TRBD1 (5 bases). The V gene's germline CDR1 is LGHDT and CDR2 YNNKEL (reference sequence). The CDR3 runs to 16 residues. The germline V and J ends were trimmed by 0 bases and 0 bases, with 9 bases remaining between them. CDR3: CASSQDPGHSGNTIYF. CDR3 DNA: TGTGCCAGCAGCCAAGATCCTGGACACTCTGGAAACACCATATATTTT.

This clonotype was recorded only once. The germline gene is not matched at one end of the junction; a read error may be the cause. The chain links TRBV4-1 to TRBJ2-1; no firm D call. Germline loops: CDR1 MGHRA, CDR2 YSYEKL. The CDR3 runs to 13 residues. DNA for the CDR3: TGCGCCAGCAGCCAAGGAGGATACAATGAGCAGCTCTTC. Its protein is CASSQGGYNEQLF.

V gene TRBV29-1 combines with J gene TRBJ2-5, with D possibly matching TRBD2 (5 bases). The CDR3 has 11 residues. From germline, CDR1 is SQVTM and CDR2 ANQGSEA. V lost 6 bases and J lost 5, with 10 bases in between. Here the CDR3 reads CSVVRRETQYF. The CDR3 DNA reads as TGCAGCGTCGTCAGGAGGGAGACCCAGTACTTC.

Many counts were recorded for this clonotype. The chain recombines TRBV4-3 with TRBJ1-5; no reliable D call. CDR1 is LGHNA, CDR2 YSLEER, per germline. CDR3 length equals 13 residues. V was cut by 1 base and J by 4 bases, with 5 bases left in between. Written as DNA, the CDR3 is TGCGCCAGCAGCCAAGGGAGGAATCAGCCCCAGCATTTT. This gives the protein CASSQGRNQPQHF.

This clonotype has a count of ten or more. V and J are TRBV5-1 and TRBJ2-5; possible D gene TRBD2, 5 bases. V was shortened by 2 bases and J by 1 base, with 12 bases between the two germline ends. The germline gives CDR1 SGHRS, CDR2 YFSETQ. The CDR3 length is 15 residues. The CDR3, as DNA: TGCGCCAGCAGCTTAACCCCGGGGTCCCAAGAGACCCAGTACTTC. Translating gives CASSLTPGSQETQYF.

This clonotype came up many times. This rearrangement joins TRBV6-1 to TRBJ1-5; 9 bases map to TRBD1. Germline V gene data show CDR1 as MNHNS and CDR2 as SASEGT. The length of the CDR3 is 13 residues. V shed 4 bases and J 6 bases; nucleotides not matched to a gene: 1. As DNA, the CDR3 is TGTGCCAGCAGTGGACAGGGGGTTCAGCCCCAGCATTTT. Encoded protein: CASSGQGVQPQHF.

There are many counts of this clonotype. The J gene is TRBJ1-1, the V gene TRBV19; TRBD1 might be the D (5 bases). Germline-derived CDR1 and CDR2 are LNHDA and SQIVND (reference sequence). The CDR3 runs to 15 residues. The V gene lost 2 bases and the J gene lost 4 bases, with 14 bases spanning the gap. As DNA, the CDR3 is TGTGCCAGTAGTATAAGAGGTAGGGGTAGCACTGAAGCTTTCTTT. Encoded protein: CASSIRGRGSTEAFF.

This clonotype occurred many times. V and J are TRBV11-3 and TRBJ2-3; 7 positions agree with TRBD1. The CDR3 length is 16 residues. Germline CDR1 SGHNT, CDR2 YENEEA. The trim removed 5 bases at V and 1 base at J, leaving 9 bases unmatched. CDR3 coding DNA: TGTGCCAGCAGCACCCGACAGGGAATGGGCACAGATACGCAGTATTTT. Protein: CASSTRQGMGTDTQYF.

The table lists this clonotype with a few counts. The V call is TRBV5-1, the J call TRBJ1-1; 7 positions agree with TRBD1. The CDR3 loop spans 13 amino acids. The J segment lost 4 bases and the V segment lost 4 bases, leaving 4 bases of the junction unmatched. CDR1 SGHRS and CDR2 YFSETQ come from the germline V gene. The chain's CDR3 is CASSGDSFTEAFF. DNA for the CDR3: TGCGCCAGCAGCGGGGACAGTTTCACTGAAGCTTTCTTT.

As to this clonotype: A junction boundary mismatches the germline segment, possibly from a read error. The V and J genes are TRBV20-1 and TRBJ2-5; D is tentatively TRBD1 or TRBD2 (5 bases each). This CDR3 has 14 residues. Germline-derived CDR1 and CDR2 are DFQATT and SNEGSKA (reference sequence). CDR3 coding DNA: TGCATTGCTAGCCCCCTAAGGGGCCTAGAGACCCAGTACTTC. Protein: CIASPLRGLETQYF.

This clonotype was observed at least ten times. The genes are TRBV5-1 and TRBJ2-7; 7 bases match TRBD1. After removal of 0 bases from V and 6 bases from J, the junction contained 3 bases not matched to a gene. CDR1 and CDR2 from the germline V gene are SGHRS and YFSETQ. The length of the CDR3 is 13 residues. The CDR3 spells CASSLETGFEQYF. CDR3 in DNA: TGCGCCAGCAGCTTGGAGACAGGGTTCGAGCAGTACTTC.

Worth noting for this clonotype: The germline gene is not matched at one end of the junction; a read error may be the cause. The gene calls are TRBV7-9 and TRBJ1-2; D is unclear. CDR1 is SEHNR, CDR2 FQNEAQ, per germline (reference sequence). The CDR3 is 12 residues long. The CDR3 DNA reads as TGTGCCATCAGCTTATCCGTCAAAGGCTACCCCTTC. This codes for CAISLSVKGYPF.